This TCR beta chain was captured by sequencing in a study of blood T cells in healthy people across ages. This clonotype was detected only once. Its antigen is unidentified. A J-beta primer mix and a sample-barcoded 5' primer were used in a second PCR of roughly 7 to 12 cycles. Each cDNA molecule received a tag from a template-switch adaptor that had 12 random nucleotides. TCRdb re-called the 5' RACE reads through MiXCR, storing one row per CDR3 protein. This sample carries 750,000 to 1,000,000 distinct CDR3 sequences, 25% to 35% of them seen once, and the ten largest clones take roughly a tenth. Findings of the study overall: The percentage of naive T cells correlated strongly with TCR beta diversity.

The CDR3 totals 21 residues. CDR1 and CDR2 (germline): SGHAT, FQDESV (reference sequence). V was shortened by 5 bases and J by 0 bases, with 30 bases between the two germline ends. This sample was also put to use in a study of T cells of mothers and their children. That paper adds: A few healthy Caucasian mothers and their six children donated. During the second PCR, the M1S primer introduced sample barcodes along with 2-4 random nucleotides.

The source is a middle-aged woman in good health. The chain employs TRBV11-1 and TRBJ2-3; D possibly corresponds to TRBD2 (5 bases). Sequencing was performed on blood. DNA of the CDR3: TGTGCCAGCAGCCCCGAGGGCCCCTATCGCCCTACCTACCTTAGCACAGATACGCAGTATTTT. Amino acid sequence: CASSPEGPYRPTYLSTDTQYF.